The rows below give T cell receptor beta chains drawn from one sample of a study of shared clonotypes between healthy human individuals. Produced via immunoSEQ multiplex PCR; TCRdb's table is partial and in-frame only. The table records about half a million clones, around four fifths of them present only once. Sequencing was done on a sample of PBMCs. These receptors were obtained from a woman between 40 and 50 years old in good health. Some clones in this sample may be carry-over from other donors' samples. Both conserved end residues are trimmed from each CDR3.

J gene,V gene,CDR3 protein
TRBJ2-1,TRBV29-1,SVEAERDEQF
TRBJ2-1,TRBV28,ASRSSRGGQVYNEQF
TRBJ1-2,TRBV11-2,ASSLDHDTVGYT
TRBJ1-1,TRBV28,ATSGLRQGDTEAF
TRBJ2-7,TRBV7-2,ASSPDTGAEQY
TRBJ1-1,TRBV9,ASSRSGGTEAF
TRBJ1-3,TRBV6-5,ASSYSSSRGNTIY
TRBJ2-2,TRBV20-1,SARSPGELF
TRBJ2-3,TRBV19,ASSGLREGLGDTQY
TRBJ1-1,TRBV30,AWSGWGTPGQGVWAEAF
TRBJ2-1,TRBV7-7,ASSLGRSDNEQF
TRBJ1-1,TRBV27,ASSLGPQDVGAF
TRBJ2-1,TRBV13,ASSLYFRGRDEQF
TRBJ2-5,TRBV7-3,ASSLTSGQGAETQY
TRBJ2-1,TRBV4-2,ASSPDRTSGYNEQF
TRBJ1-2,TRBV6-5,ASSYSGEAYGYT
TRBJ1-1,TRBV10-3,AISGDGVGDTEAF
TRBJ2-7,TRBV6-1,ASRGAAGGIYEQY
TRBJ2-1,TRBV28,ASSQGLTSYNEQF
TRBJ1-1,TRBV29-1,SVSRQGAAF
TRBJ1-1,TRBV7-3,ASSFLNTEAF
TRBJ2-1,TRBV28,ASTGLAFIEQF